Below are 23 T cell receptor beta chains sequenced from a single sample in a study of lymphopenia after photon versus proton radiotherapy. Some clones are missing from TCRdb's copy, which holds only in-frame ones; the method was immunoSEQ multiplex PCR. Altogether roughly 17,000 clones are present, more than 85% being singletons, with the ten largest covering around 1.7%. The sample was peripheral blood, taken from a patient treated with photon-based radiotherapy. These receptors were taken from a woman aged 40 to 50 with cholangiocarcinoma.

This chain connects TRBV30 to TRBJ1-1; D is unresolved. This CDR3 is built from 12 residues. Germline V CDR1 and CDR2: GTSNPN, SVGIG (reference sequence). Trimming stripped 4 bases from V and 2 bases from J, with 8 bases between. The CDR3 nucleotides are TGTGCCTGGATGGGCATAAACACTGAAGCTTTCTTT. It encodes CAWMGINTEAFF.

The chain couples TRBV6-5 to TRBJ1-3; TRBD1 aligns across 7 bases. Germline CDR1 and CDR2: MNHEY and SVGAGI. The CDR3 has 14 amino acids. V lost 5 bases, J lost 9 bases, and 10 bases stayed unmatched. The CDR3 coding sequence is TGTGCCAGCAGTCTAGGGACAGCTCAAGGCACCATATATTTT. Translated, it gives CASSLGTAQGTIYF.

Here the CDR3 DNA reads TGTGCCAGCAGCCAAGATGCGAGGAACTATGGCTACACCTTC. Its translation: CASSQDARNYGYTF. The chain couples TRBV14 to TRBJ1-2; no firm D call. V was clipped by 0 bases and J by 2 bases, with 7 bases between them. The CDR3 consists of 14 residues. Germline V gene sequence: CDR1 SGHDN, CDR2 FVKESK.

The chain combines TRBV5-6 with TRBJ2-3; D call uncertain. Germline V lookup: CDR1 SGHDT, CDR2 YYEEEE. Trimming cost V 0 bases and J 2 bases, with 4 bases left between them. The CDR3 covers 13 residues. CDR3 protein: CASSLGTTDTQYF. The CDR3 DNA reads TGTGCCAGCAGCTTGGGGACCACAGATACGCAGTATTTT.

The rearrangement uses TRBV11-2 and TRBJ2-2; D is perhaps TRBD2 (5 bases). Germline V gene sequence: CDR1 SGHAT, CDR2 FQNNGV. This CDR3 is built from 13 residues. Trimming shortened V by 3 bases and J by 6 bases, and 8 bases separated the two germline ends. The CDR3 sequence is CASSLLEAGELFF. CDR3 nucleotide sequence: TGTGCCAGCAGCTTGTTGGAGGCCGGGGAGCTGTTTTTT.

V is TRBV19 and J is TRBJ1-5; 7 bases align to TRBD1. The CDR3 has 17 residues. Germline CDR1 reads LNHDA; CDR2 reads SQIVND (reference sequence). V lost 2 bases, J lost 6 bases, and 13 bases stayed unmatched. DNA of the CDR3: TGTGCCAGTAGTATACCGGCAGCATTACAGGGGAGTCAGCCCCAGCATTTT. Translation: CASSIPAALQGSQPQHF.

The chain employs TRBV7-9 and TRBJ2-1; D remains ambiguous. This CDR3 is 16 amino acids long. Germline CDR1 reads SEHNR; CDR2 reads FQNEAQ (reference sequence). V lost 5 bases and J lost 0, with 14 bases in between. CDR3 in amino acids: CASSDFELSSYNEQFF. DNA for the CDR3: TGTGCCAGCAGCGACTTCGAGCTAAGCTCCTACAATGAGCAGTTCTTC.

For the CDR3, the DNA is TGTGCTAGTGGTTTGGGGACAGGCGTCCCATATGGCTACACCTTC. It encodes CASGLGTGVPYGYTF. This rearrangement joins TRBV12-5 to TRBJ1-2; 7 bases map to TRBD1. CDR3 length equals 15 residues. The V segment lost 1 base and the J segment 5 bases; nucleotides outside the gene matches: 7. Per the germline V gene, CDR1 is LGHNT and CDR2 is FRNRAP.

This chain connects TRBV5-4 to TRBJ1-1; a weak D match, TRBD1 (5 bases). The germline V and J ends were trimmed by 3 bases and 1 base, with 13 bases remaining between them. This CDR3 comprises 15 residues. The germline V gene encodes CDR1 SGHNT and CDR2 YYREEE (reference sequence). DNA for the CDR3: TGTGCCAGCAGCTCGGGGGTCAGTAAGAACACTGAAGCTTTCTTT. Translation gives CASSSGVSKNTEAFF.

The chain joins TRBV11-1 to TRBJ2-1; 8 bases are shared with TRBD2. CDR3 length: 16 residues. The V and J ends lost 1 base and 5 bases, in that order; junction bases with no gene match: 7. Germline values: CDR1 SGHAT, CDR2 FQDESV (reference sequence). The CDR3 bases are TGTGCCAGCAGCTTAGAATTGGGACTAGGAAACAATGAGCAGTTCTTC. Protein: CASSLELGLGNNEQFF.

This chain links TRBV6-5 with TRBJ2-3, with 9 positions matching TRBD2. Germline CDR1 and CDR2: MNHEY and SVGAGI. The CDR3 spans 13 residues. V shed 7 bases, J shed 7 bases, and the junction held 6 bases outside the gene matches. CDR3 nucleotides: TGTGCCAGCACTATTAGCGGGGGCAATACGCAGTATTTT. It yields the protein CASTISGGNTQYF.

The V and J genes are TRBV5-1 and TRBJ1-1, with D unresolved. The CDR3 has 15 amino acids. Germline CDR1 reads SGHRS; CDR2 reads YFSETQ. V lost 4 bases and J 1 base, leaving 14 bases between the germline ends. The CDR3 DNA reads as TGCGCCAGCAGCAGAGAAGGACGGACGAACACTGAAGCTTTCTTT. As protein: CASSREGRTNTEAFF. The full variable domain, its missing parts supplied by reference TRBV5-1 and TRBJ1-1, is KAGVTQTPRYLIKTRGQQVTLSCSPISGHRSVSWYQQTPGQGLQFLFEYFSETQRNKGNFPGRFSGRQFSNSRSEMNVSTLELGDSALYLCASSREGRTNTEAFFGQGTRLTVV.

The J gene is TRBJ2-1, the V gene TRBV7-9; 11 nucleotides align to TRBD2. This CDR3 is built from 16 residues. V gave up 5 bases and J gave up 3 bases; unmatched junction bases: 6. Germline CDR1 is SEHNR and CDR2 is FQNEAQ (reference sequence). CDR3 in amino acids: CASSTGLAVLYNEQFF. The CDR3 nucleotides are TGTGCCAGCAGCACGGGACTAGCGGTGCTCTACAATGAGCAGTTCTTC.

This chain connects TRBV5-1 to TRBJ2-5, with TRBD1 matching over 9 bases. The V and J ends lost 0 bases and 5 bases, in that order; junction bases with no gene match: 5. Germline assignment: CDR1 SGHRS and CDR2 YFSETQ. The CDR3 has 15 residues. The CDR3 nucleotides are TGCGCCAGCAGCTTGGAGGGACAGGGTTGGGAGACCCAGTACTTC. Its protein product is CASSLEGQGWETQYF.

The chain uses TRBV6-1 and TRBJ1-1; 8 nucleotides line up with TRBD1. The V gene's germline CDR1 is MNHNS and CDR2 SASEGT. J lost 4 bases, V lost 6 bases, and 10 bases had no gene match. The CDR3 length is 15 residues. The CDR3 DNA sequence: TGTGCCAGCAGCGAACGAAGGACAGGGATCACTGAAGCTTTCTTT. Translation gives CASSERRTGITEAFF.

This chain joins TRBV2 and TRBJ1-2, with 10 bases lining up with TRBD1. The CDR3 length is 13 residues. With V trimmed by 11 bases and J by 7 bases, 10 bases remained unmatched. The germline CDR1 and CDR2 sequences are SNHLY and FYNNEI. CDR3 sequence (DNA): TGTGCCGCAATCCGGGACAGGGGTCTTGGCTACACCTTC. It translates to CAAIRDRGLGYTF.

This clone has a single count. V gene TRBV5-7 combines with J gene TRBJ2-7; 10 bases line up with TRBD1. TRBV5-7 is known as an ORF, though its function is uncertain. The CDR3 contains 13 residues. With 3 bases clipped from V and 6 bases from J, the junction kept 3 bases outside the gene matches. CDR3 in DNA: TGTGCCAGCAGCTCACGGGACAGGGGCGAGCAGTACTTC. Translated: CASSSRDRGEQYF.

The chain recombines TRBV6-5 with TRBJ2-7; 14 nucleotides line up with TRBD2. CDR3 length equals 15 residues. The germline V gene has CDR1 MNHEY and CDR2 SVGAGI. V gave up 8 bases and J gave up 6 bases; unmatched junction bases: 9. DNA of the CDR3: TGTGCCAGCGGTGGGACTAGCGGGAGTAGGCGCGAGCAGTACTTC. Protein sequence: CASGGTSGSRREQYF.

The rearrangement uses TRBV7-6 and TRBJ1-3; D is unresolved. CDR1 is SGHVS and CDR2 is FNYEAQ in the germline V gene. With 5 bases removed from V and 0 bases from J, the gap between germline ends came to 14 bases. This CDR3 region has 16 residues. The CDR3 nucleotides are TGTGCCAGCAGCACCCCCGGAACTTACTCTGGAAACACCATATATTTT. Translated: CASSTPGTYSGNTIYF. The full variable domain, in which reference TRBV7-6 and TRBJ1-3 provide the parts outside the CDR3, is GAGVSQSPRYKVTKRGQDVALRCDPISGHVSLYWYRQALGQGPEFLTYFNYEAQQDKSGLPNDRFSAERPEGSISTLTIQRTEQRDSAMYRCASSTPGTYSGNTIYFGEGSWLTVV.

The rearrangement joins TRBV2 to TRBJ1-3; 7 positions match TRBD1. After removal of 9 bases from V and 4 bases from J, the junction contained 3 bases not matched to a gene. The CDR3 is 12 residues long. CDR1 and CDR2 from the germline V gene are SNHLY and FYNNEI. The CDR3 bases are TGTGCCAGGACAGGGAGAGGAAACACCATATATTTT. It encodes CARTGRGNTIYF.

J is TRBJ2-7 and V is TRBV30; 7 bases are a match to TRBD1. Germline V gene sequence: CDR1 GTSNPN, CDR2 SVGIG (reference sequence). V lost 3 bases, J lost 0 bases, and 5 bases stayed unmatched. The CDR3 totals 14 residues. CDR3 region: CAWRTTGSSYEQYF. Written as DNA, the CDR3 is TGTGCCTGGAGAACGACAGGGAGCTCCTACGAGCAGTACTTC. Supplemented by reference TRBV30 and TRBJ2-7, the full variable domain reads SQTIHQWPATLVQPVGSPLSLECTVEGTSNPNLYWYRQAAGRGLQLLFYSVGIGQISSEVPQNLSASRPQDRQFILSSKKLLLSDSGFYLCAWRTTGSSYEQYFGPGTRLTVT.

The genes are TRBV30 and TRBJ1-1; perhaps TRBD1 as D (5 bases). CDR3 length: 12 residues. The germline gives CDR1 GTSNPN, CDR2 SVGIG (reference sequence). V was shortened by 7 bases and J by 5 bases, with 14 bases between the two germline ends. The CDR3 nucleotides are TGTGCCTACCAGACAGCTGCAACTGAAGCTTTCTTT. This encodes CAYQTAATEAFF.

This clone showed up just once. This chain joins TRBV4-1 and TRBJ2-7, with no clear D. The CDR3 runs 11 residues. Germline V gene lookup returns CDR1 MGHRA and CDR2 YSYEKL. V lost 4 bases, J lost 7 bases, and 8 bases lay in between. In nucleotides, the CDR3 is TGCGCCAGCAGCCGTGGGTGGGAGCAGTACTTC. Protein: CASSRGWEQYF.